The 23 T cell receptor beta chains given below trace back to one sample, sequenced in a study of T cells after yellow fever vaccination. TCRdb re-analysed the 5' RACE reads in MiXCR, keeping a single row per CDR3 protein. The sample carries a few hundred thousand distinct CDR3 sequences, approximately 21% recorded once. The sample was PBMCs, taken 15 days after the yellow fever booster vaccination. The origin of the receptors is a man aged 25-45 years who received the YFV17D yellow fever vaccine.

This clonotype appeared a few times. The V call is TRBV27, the J call TRBJ2-7; 8 nucleotides align to TRBD1. The CDR3 is 16 residues long. The germline V gene has CDR1 MNHEY and CDR2 SMNVEV (reference sequence). V lost 0 bases to trimming and J lost 0 bases; unmatched junction nucleotides: 4. The CDR3 reads CASSLSADRVSYEQYF. In DNA, the CDR3 is TGTGCCAGCAGTTTATCGGCGGACAGGGTCTCCTACGAGCAGTACTTC.

The V call is TRBV5-4, the J call TRBJ2-1, with D possibly TRBD2 on 5 matching bases. V lost 4 bases, J lost 0 bases, and 11 bases lay in between. The CDR3 length is 15 residues. Germline V gene lookup returns CDR1 SGHNT and CDR2 YYREEE (reference sequence). The CDR3 DNA follows: TGTGCCAGCAGCGGGCCCGGACTCTCCTACAATGAGCAGTTCTTC. Translating gives CASSGPGLSYNEQFF.

The chain combines TRBV12-3 or TRBV12-4 with TRBJ2-1; D might be TRBD1 or TRBD2, each matching 5 bases. Trimming shortened V by 5 bases and J by 4 bases, and 15 bases separated the two germline ends. The CDR3 has 15 residues. The CDR3 region has the DNA TGTGCCAGCAGTCCCGAGGGACCTACTTACAATGAGCAGTTCTTC. It encodes CASSPEGPTYNEQFF.

The table lists this clonotype with a few counts. V is TRBV7-2 and J is TRBJ2-7, with D perhaps TRBD1 (5 bases). Trimming took off 5 bases at V and 1 base at J, with 21 bases between the two ends. The CDR3 runs to 17 residues. CDR1 SGHTA and CDR2 FQGNSA come from the germline V gene. This chain's CDR3 is CASSIRQTRQISYEQYF. The CDR3, as DNA: TGTGCCAGCAGCATACGTCAAACCCGACAGATTTCCTACGAGCAGTACTTC.

This clonotype was recorded a few times. The rearrangement uses TRBV12-3 or TRBV12-4 and TRBJ2-1; D remains ambiguous. The CDR3 loop spans 14 amino acids. The V end was cut by 7 bases, the J end by 1 base, with 11 bases between. The DNA of the CDR3 is TGTGCCAGCACCCCCACCCCATCCTACAATGAGCAGTTCTTC. Its translation: CASTPTPSYNEQFF.

The chain employs TRBV11-2 and TRBJ1-1, with D uncertain. Trimming took off 5 bases at V and 5 bases at J, with 12 bases between the two ends. The CDR3 runs to 13 residues. Per germline, CDR1 SGHAT and CDR2 FQNNGV. CDR3 in amino acids: CASSPGRMTEAFF. CDR3 sequence (DNA): TGTGCCAGCAGCCCCGGCAGGATGACTGAAGCTTTCTTT. Full variable domain (remainder filled in from reference TRBV11-2 and TRBJ1-1): EAGVAQSPRYKIIEKRQSVAFWCNPISGHATLYWYQQILGQGPKLLIQFQNNGVVDDSQLPKDRFSAERLKGVDSTLKIQPAKLEDSAVYLCASSPGRMTEAFFGQGTRLTVV.

This clonotype was recorded a few times. The CDR3 here is CASTGDRTNTGELFF. CDR3 nucleotide sequence: TGTGCCAGCACCGGAGACAGGACGAACACCGGGGAGCTGTTTTTT. V is TRBV12-3 or TRBV12-4 and J is TRBJ2-2; D perhaps matches TRBD1 (6 bases). The V end lost 7 bases, the J end lost 0 bases, and 12 bases lay between the germline ends. This CDR3 has 15 amino acids.

The chain has TRBV7-9 and TRBJ2-1; D call uncertain. The CDR3 totals 13 residues. V was pared by 1 base and J by 15 bases, with 16 bases between. Germline lookup yields CDR1 SEHNR and CDR2 FQNEAQ (reference sequence). CDR3 in amino acids: CASSLEIAALPFF. In nucleotides, the CDR3 is TGTGCCAGCAGCTTAGAGATTGCGGCCCTACCGTTCTTC.

This clonotype was picked up a small number of times. This chain links TRBV6-1 with TRBJ1-1; D unresolved. CDR1 is MNHNS and CDR2 is SASEGT in the germline V gene. The CDR3 has 12 residues. Trimming took 6 bases from V and 1 from J, leaving 6 bases between them. The CDR3, as DNA: TGTGCCAGCAGAACTACGAACACTGAAGCTTTCTTT. Translating gives CASRTTNTEAFF.

This clonotype was recorded a few times. This rearrangement joins TRBV5-1 to TRBJ2-3; D gene unclear. The V gene's germline CDR1 is SGHRS and CDR2 YFSETQ. CDR3 size: 12 residues. The germline V and J ends were trimmed by 4 bases and 4 bases, with 7 bases remaining between them. The CDR3 sequence: CASSRTSDTQYF. In DNA form, the CDR3 reads TGCGCCAGCAGCCGGACGTCAGATACGCAGTATTTT.

This clonotype was found a few times. This CDR3 reads CASSQVGPNPSDTQYF. In nucleotides, the CDR3 is TGCGCCAGCAGCCAAGTGGGTCCAAATCCCTCAGATACGCAGTATTTT. V usage is TRBV4-3 and J usage is TRBJ2-3; D is ambiguous. The germline V gene encodes CDR1 LGHNA and CDR2 YSLEER. V lost 1 base and J lost 4, with 15 bases in between. The CDR3 contains 16 residues.

The chain has TRBV2 and TRBJ2-7, with 8 bases matching TRBD1. Germline V CDR1 and CDR2: SNHLY, FYNNEI. V shed 5 bases and J 7 bases; nucleotides not matched to a gene: 10. CDR3 length: 14 residues. The DNA for the CDR3 is TGTGCCAGCAGTCCAAGGACAGGGCCTAGTGAGCAGTACTTC. As protein: CASSPRTGPSEQYF.

This clonotype was counted a few times. CDR3 amino acids: CASSPPWDSLEVAQYF. The DNA for the CDR3 is TGTGCCAGCTCACCACCATGGGACAGCCTTGAAGTGGCCCAGTACTTC. The V call is TRBV18, the J call TRBJ2-5, with 7 positions matching TRBD1. CDR3 size: 16 residues. Germline V lookup: CDR1 KGHSH, CDR2 LQKENI. V was clipped by 0 bases and J by 9 bases; unmatched bases: 13. The complete variable domain, with remaining parts taken from reference TRBV18 and TRBJ2-5, reads NAGVMQNPRHLVRRRGQEARLRCSPMKGHSHVYWYRQLPEEGLKFMVYLQKENIIDESGMPKERFSAEFPKEGPSILRIQQVVRGDSAAYFCASSPPWDSLEVAQYFGPGTRLLVL.

This clonotype turned up a few times. The chain uses TRBV6-1 and TRBJ2-5; TRBD2 matches at 11 bases. This CDR3 has 15 residues. With 6 bases clipped from V and 1 base from J, the junction kept 4 bases outside the gene matches. CDR1 and CDR2 from the germline V gene are MNHNS and SASEGT. The CDR3 bases are TGTGCCAGCAGGACGACTAGCGGGATCCAAGAGACCCAGTACTTC. The encoded protein is CASRTTSGIQETQYF.

This clonotype was observed a handful of times. CDR3 bases: TGTGCCTCCCGAATCGGGAGCACAGATACGCAGTATTTT. The encoded protein is CASRIGSTDTQYF. The chain employs TRBV7-2 and TRBJ2-3; D is unclear. The germline CDR1 and CDR2 sequences are SGHTA and FQGNSA. The CDR3 runs 13 residues. With 11 bases removed from V and 0 bases from J, the gap between germline ends came to 12 bases.

This clonotype has more than one count but fewer than ten. The chain links TRBV20-1 to TRBJ2-5; TRBD2 matches at 15 bases. The CDR3 has 15 residues. J gave up 5 bases and V 6 bases, and 7 bases lay outside the gene matches. Germline-derived CDR1 and CDR2 are DFQATT and SNEGSKA (reference sequence). As DNA, the CDR3 is TGCAGTGCCGCCGGTGGGACTAGCGGGAGGGAGACCCAGTACTTC. Amino acids: CSAAGGTSGRETQYF.

This chain links TRBV2 with TRBJ1-5; D might be TRBD1 (5 bases). CDR3 length equals 14 residues. Germline V gives CDR1 SNHLY, CDR2 FYNNEI. Trimming pared 3 bases from V and 3 bases from J, leaving 9 bases between. CDR3: CASSDMGLNQPQHF. CDR3 nucleotides: TGTGCCAGCAGTGATATGGGGCTCAATCAGCCCCAGCATTTT.

In nucleotides, the CDR3 is TGTGCCAGTAGCGGCTTTCCGAACACCGGGGAGCTGTTTTTT. This codes for CASSGFPNTGELFF. V is TRBV19 and J is TRBJ2-2; D gene unclear. The CDR3 is made up of 14 amino acids. V shed 6 bases and J shed 0 bases, with 8 bases lying between them. Germline lookup yields CDR1 LNHDA and CDR2 SQIVND (reference sequence).

This rearrangement joins TRBV12-5 to TRBJ2-6; D not resolved. CDR1 LGHNT and CDR2 FRNRAP come from the germline V gene. With 2 bases removed from V and 4 bases from J, the gap between germline ends came to 12 bases. The CDR3 spans 16 residues. For the CDR3, the DNA is TGTGCTAGTGGTTTGCCCCACCTCGAGGGGGCCAACGTCCTGACTTTC. Translation: CASGLPHLEGANVLTF.

V usage is TRBV20-1 and J usage is TRBJ2-5; possibly TRBD2 for D (6 bases). V was clipped by 6 bases and J by 4 bases, with 15 bases between them. The CDR3 has 13 residues. From germline, CDR1 is DFQATT and CDR2 SNEGSKA (reference sequence). CDR3 sequence reads: CSAPGGIGETQYF. The CDR3 region has the DNA TGCAGTGCGCCTGGCGGGATAGGAGAGACCCAGTACTTC.

The CDR3 sequence: CSARDARDSTGKQFF. The CDR3 DNA reads TGCAGTGCTAGAGACGCCCGGGACTCCACGGGGAAGCAGTTCTTC. The chain joins TRBV20-1 to TRBJ2-1, with D possibly matching TRBD2 (6 bases). The CDR3 is 15 amino acids. Germline CDR1 reads DFQATT; CDR2 reads SNEGSKA (reference sequence). The V end was cut by 0 bases, the J end by 11 bases, with 20 bases between.

This clonotype was seen a handful of times. The chain recombines TRBV5-1 with TRBJ2-7, with 7 bases lining up with TRBD1. V shed 4 bases and J 0 bases; nucleotides not matched to a gene: 4. The CDR3 spans 14 residues. CDR1 and CDR2 (germline): SGHRS, YFSETQ. CDR3 in DNA: TGCGCCAGCAGCCATCGACAGGGCTCCTACGAGCAGTACTTC. It specifies CASSHRQGSYEQYF.

This clonotype turned up a few times. The CDR3 sequence: CAISESGSGMFIEQFF. As DNA, the CDR3 is TGTGCCATCAGTGAGTCTGGTAGCGGGATGTTTATTGAGCAGTTCTTC. V and J are TRBV10-3 and TRBJ2-1; 8 bases are shared with TRBD2. Losses at the gene ends were 0 bases for V and 9 bases for J; bases not matched to a gene: 10. Germline loops: CDR1 ENHRY, CDR2 SYGVKD. The CDR3 contains 16 residues.